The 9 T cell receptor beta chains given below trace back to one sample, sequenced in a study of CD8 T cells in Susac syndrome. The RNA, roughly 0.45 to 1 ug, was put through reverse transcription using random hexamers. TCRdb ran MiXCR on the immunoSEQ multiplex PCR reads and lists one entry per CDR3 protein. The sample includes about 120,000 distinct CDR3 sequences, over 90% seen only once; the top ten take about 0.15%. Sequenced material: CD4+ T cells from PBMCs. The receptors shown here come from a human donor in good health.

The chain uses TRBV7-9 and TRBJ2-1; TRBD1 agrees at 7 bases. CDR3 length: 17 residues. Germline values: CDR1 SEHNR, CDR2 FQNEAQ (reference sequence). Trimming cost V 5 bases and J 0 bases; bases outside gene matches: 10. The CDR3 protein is CASSPRTGASSYNEQFF. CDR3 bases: TGTGCCAGCAGCCCTAGGACAGGCGCTAGCTCCTACAATGAGCAGTTCTTC.

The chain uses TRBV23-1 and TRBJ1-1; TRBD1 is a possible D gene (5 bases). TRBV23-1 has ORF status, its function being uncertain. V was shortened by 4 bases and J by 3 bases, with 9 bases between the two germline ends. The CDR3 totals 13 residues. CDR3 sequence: CASSPGRYTEAFF. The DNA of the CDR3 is TGCGCCAGCAGTCCGGGACGGTACACTGAAGCTTTCTTT.

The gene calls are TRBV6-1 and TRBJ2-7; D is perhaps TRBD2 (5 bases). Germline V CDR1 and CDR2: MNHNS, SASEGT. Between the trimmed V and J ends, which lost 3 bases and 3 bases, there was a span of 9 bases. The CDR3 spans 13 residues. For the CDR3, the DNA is TGTGCCAGCAGTGAGACAAGCGGCTACGAGCAGTACTTC. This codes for CASSETSGYEQYF.

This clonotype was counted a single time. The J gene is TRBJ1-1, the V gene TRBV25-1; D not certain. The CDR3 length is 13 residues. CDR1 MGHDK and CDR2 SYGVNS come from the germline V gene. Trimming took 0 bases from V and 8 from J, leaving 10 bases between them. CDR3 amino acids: CASSEYKDGEAFF. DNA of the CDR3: TGTGCCAGCAGTGAATATAAGGACGGAGAAGCTTTCTTT.

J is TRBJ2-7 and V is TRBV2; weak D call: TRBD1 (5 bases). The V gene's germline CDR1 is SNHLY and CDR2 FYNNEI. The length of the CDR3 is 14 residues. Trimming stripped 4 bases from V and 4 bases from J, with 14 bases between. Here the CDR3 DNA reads TGTGCCAGCAGTGTAGATAGGGGAAGGTACGAGCAGTACTTC. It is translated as CASSVDRGRYEQYF.

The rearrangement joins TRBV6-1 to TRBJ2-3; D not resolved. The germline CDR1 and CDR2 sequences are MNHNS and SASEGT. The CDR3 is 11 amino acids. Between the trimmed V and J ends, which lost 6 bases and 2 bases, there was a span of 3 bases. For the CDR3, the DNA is TGTGCCAGCAGCCACACAGATACGCAGTATTTT. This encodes CASSHTDTQYF.

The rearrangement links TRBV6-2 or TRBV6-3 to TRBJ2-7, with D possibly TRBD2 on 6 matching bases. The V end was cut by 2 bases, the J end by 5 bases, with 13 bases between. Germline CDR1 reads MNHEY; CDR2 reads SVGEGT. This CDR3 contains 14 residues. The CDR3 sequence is CASSYGGSVDEQYF. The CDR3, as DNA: TGTGCCAGCAGTTACGGAGGGAGTGTGGACGAGCAGTACTTC.

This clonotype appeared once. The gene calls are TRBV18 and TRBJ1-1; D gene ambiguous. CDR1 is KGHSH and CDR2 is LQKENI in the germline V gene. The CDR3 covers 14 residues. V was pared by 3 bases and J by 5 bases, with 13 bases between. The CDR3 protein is CASSPGPGGTEAFF. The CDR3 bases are TGTGCCAGCTCACCTGGGCCCGGAGGGACTGAAGCTTTCTTT. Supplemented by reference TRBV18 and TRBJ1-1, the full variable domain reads NAGVMQNPRHLVRRRGQEARLRCSPMKGHSHVYWYRQLPEEGLKFMVYLQKENIIDESGMPKERFSAEFPKEGPSILRIQQVVRGDSAAYFCASSPGPGGTEAFFGQGTRLTVV.

The CDR3 DNA reads TGTGCCAGCAGCTTCAGGGGTAATGGGTTGAACACTGAAGCTTTCTTT. Amino acids: CASSFRGNGLNTEAFF. The chain carries TRBV7-8 and TRBJ1-1; the D gene is possibly TRBD1 (6 bases). The CDR3 runs to 16 residues. V was trimmed by 3 bases and J by 0 bases, leaving 14 bases between them. The germline gives CDR1 SGHVS, CDR2 FQNEAQ.